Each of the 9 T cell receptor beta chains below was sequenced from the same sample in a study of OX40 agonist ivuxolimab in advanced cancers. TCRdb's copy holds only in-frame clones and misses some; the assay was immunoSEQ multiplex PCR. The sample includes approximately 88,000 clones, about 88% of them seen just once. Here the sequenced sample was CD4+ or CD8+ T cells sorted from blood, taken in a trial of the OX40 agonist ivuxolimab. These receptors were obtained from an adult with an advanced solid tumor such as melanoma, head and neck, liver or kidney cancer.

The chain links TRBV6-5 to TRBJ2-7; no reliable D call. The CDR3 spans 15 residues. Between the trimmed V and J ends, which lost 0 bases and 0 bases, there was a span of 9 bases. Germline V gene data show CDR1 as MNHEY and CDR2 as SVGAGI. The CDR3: CASSYSPGSSYEQYF. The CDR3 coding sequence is TGTGCCAGCAGTTACTCCCCCGGATCCTCCTACGAGCAGTACTTC.

As DNA, the CDR3 is TGTGCCAGTCTCCGGACAGCTCAACAAGAGACCCAGTACTTC. Its protein is CASLRTAQQETQYF. This chain links TRBV6-6 with TRBJ2-5; D is perhaps TRBD1 (6 bases). Germline CDR1 reads MNHNY; CDR2 reads SVGAGI (reference sequence). The CDR3 sequence is 14 residues long. V lost 9 bases and J lost 2, with 16 bases in between.

This chain's CDR3 is CASSLGEGRYGYTF. The CDR3 bases are TGTGCCAGCAGCTTAGGAGAGGGGAGGTATGGCTACACCTTC. V gene TRBV7-2 combines with J gene TRBJ1-2, with a weak D call TRBD1 (5 bases). CDR1 is SGHTA and CDR2 is FQGNSA in the germline V gene. Deletions cut 1 base from V and 5 bases from J, with 11 bases between. This CDR3 comprises 14 residues.

The CDR3 loop reads CASSLRGSSYNSPLHF. The CDR3 DNA is TGTGCCAGCAGCTTACGGGGGTCCTCCTATAATTCACCCCTCCACTTT. The rearrangement links TRBV11-2 to TRBJ1-6; D is perhaps TRBD1 (5 bases). CDR3 size: 16 residues. V lost 2 bases and J lost 0, with 8 bases in between. Per germline, CDR1 SGHAT and CDR2 FQNNGV.

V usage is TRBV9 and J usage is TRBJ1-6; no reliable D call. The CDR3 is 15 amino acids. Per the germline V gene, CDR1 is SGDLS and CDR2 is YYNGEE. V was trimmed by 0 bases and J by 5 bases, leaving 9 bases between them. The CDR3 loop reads CASSVGTANNSPLHF. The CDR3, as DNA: TGTGCCAGCAGCGTAGGGACCGCAAATAATTCACCCCTCCACTTT.

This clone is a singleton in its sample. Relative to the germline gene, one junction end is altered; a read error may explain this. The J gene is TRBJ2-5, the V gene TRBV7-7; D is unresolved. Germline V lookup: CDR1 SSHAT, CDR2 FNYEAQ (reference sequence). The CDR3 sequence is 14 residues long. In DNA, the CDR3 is TGTGCTAGCAGCTTAACATCTACTCAAGAGACCCAGTACTTC. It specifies CASSLTSTQETQYF.

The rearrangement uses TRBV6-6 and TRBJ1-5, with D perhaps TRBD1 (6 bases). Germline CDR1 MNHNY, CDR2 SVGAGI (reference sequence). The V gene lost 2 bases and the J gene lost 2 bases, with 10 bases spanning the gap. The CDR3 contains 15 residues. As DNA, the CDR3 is TGTGCCAGCAGTTACGGGGGCGCGGGCAATCAGCCCCAGCATTTT. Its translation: CASSYGGAGNQPQHF.

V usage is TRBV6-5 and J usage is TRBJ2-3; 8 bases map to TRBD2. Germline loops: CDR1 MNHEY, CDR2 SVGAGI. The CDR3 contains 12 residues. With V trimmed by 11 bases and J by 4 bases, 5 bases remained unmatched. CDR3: CAAGGVADTQYF. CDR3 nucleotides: TGTGCCGCGGGGGGCGTCGCAGATACGCAGTATTTT.

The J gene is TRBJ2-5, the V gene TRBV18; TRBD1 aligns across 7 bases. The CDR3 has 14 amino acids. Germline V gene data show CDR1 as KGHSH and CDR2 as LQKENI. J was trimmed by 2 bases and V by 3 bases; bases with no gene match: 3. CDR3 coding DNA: TGTGCCAGCTCACCGGGACAGAAACAAGAGACCCAGTACTTC. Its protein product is CASSPGQKQETQYF.